This T cell receptor beta chain stems from a study of beta chain features in type 1 diabetes. This CDR3 comprises 15 residues. Germline CDR1 MDHEN, CDR2 SYDVKM. The J segment lost 4 bases and the V segment lost 3 bases, leaving 1 base of the junction unmatched. Only one count was recorded for this clone. Reverse transcribing all isolated RNA meant expressed TCRB transcripts were sequenced. The protocol was immunoSEQ multiplex PCR, while the TCRdb copy is restricted to in-frame clones and leaves out a portion. This table has hundreds of thousands of clones, around 30% appearing once. This chain uses TRBV28 with TRBJ2-1; 12 bases line up with TRBD2. The sequence derives from a man aged 18 to 30 in good health. Sequencing was carried out using naive CD4+ T cells from blood. This chain's CDR3 is CASSFGTSGYNEQFF. The CDR3 region has the DNA TGTGCCAGCAGTTTTGGGACTAGCGGGTACAATGAGCAGTTCTTC.